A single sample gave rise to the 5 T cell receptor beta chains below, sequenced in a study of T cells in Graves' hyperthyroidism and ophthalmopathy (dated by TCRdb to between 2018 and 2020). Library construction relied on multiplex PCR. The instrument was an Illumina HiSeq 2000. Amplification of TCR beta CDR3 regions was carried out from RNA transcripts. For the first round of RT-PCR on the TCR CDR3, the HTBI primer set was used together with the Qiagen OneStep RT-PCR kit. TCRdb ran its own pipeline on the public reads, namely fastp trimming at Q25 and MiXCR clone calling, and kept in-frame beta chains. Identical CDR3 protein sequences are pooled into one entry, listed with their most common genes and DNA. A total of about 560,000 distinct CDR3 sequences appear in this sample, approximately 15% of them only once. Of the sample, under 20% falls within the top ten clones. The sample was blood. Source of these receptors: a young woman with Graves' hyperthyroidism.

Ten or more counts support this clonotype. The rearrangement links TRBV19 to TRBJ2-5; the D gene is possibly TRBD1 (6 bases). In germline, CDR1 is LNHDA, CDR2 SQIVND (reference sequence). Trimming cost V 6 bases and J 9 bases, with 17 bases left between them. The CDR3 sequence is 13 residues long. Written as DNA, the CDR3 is TGTGCCAGTAGCCCCCTCCAGGGGTCGGCCCAGTACTTC. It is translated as CASSPLQGSAQYF.

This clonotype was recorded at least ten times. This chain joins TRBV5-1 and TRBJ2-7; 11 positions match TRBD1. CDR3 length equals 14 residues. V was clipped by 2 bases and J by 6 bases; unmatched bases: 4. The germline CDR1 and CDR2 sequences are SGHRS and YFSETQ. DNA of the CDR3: TGCGCCAGCAGCTTACGGACAGGGGGCTCCGAGCAGTACTTC. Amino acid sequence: CASSLRTGGSEQYF.

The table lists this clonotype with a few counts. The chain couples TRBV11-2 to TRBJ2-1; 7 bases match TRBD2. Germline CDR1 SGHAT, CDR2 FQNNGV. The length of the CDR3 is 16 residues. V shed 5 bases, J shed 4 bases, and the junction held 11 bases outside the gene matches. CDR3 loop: CASSLTLSSGYNEQFF. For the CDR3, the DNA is TGTGCCAGCAGCCTTACCCTCTCTAGCGGTTACAATGAGCAGTTCTTC.

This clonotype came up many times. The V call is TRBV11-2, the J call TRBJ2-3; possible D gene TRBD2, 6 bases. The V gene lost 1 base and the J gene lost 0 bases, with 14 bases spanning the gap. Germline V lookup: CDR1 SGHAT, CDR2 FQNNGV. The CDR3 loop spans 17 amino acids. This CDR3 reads CASSLVRLAISTDTQYF. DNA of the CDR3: TGTGCCAGCAGCTTAGTTCGCCTAGCGATTAGCACAGATACGCAGTATTTT.

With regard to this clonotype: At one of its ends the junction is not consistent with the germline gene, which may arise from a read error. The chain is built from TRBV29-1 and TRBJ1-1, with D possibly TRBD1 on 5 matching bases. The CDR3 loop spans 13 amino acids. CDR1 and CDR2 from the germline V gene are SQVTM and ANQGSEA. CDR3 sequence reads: CGVVPGLNTEAFF. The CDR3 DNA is TGCGGCGTTGTGCCGGGGCTAAACACTGAAGCTTTCTTT.